This T cell receptor beta chain originates from a study of cytomegalovirus exposure and HLA in healthy donors. PCR amplification relied on 60 Vbeta primers (plus 13 Jbeta primers). TCRdb's table, derived via immunoSEQ multiplex PCR, lists solely in-frame clones and lacks some. Seen here are 100,000 to 150,000 clones, 70% to 85% observed once, and the top ten hold roughly 13%. This CDR3 comprises 16 residues. Germline V lookup: CDR1 SEHNR, CDR2 FQNEAQ (reference sequence). The junction had 8 bases not matched to a gene; V was cut back by 1 base and J by 6 bases. The clonotype was recovered from a woman between 35 and 50 years old in good health and CMV-seropositive. The sample comprised PBMCs. The rearrangement uses TRBV7-9 and TRBJ2-3; 9 positions agree with TRBD2. The CDR3 DNA reads TGTGCCAGCAGCTTAGTCGGTAGCGGGAGAACGGATACGCAGTATTTT. Residues: CASSLVGSGRTDTQYF.